The present T cell receptor (beta chain) was sequenced within a study of pediatric ulcerative colitis. Study-level findings and limits: Clonal expansions reduced rectal repertoire diversity in acute severe colitis.

This clone has a handful of counts. The antigen is undetermined. Per the germline V gene, CDR1 is SGHTA and CDR2 is FQGNSA. The CDR3 is made up of 15 amino acids. The V and J ends lost 5 bases and 2 bases respectively, with 13 bases between them. Controls had colonoscopy for suspected IBD, with normal endoscopy and no IBD the following year. Colonoscopy and blood draw happened at the same time. Sequencing was performed with immunoSEQ multiplex PCR; in TCRdb, only in-frame clones are kept and a portion is missing. The table has tens of thousands of clones, 85% to 90% seen once. Sequenced sample: blood. This TCR came from a boy younger than 18 who was a control in a study of pediatric ulcerative colitis. The V call is TRBV7-2, the J call TRBJ1-5; no definite D call. Here the CDR3 DNA reads TGTGCCAGCAGCCCGGGTCCCCGGGGCAATCAGCCCCAGCATTTT. Amino acid sequence: CASSPGPRGNQPQHF.